The 13 T cell receptor beta chains given below trace back to one sample, sequenced in a study of cytomegalovirus exposure and HLA in healthy donors. Primers included in the PCR were 60 Vbeta and 13 Jbeta primers. Sequencing was performed with immunoSEQ multiplex PCR; in TCRdb, only in-frame clones are kept and a portion is missing. This table has approximately 140,000 clones, over 75% appearing once. Input material: PBMCs. The receptors derive from a young man in good health and CMV-seronegative.

On this clone itself: The junction differs from germline at one of its ends, possibly a read error. The genes are TRBV29-1 and TRBJ1-2, with 9 bases identical to TRBD1. CDR3 size: 15 residues. Germline V gives CDR1 SQVTM, CDR2 ANQGSEA. CDR3 protein: CSVVGQGLFNYGYPF. DNA of the CDR3: TGCAGCGTTGTCGGACAGGGGCTATTCAACTATGGCTACCCCTTC.

Comment on this clone: A junction boundary mismatches the germline segment, possibly from a read error. The identical CDR3 is also encoded by other nucleotide sequences in the sample. The chain links TRBV6-5 to TRBJ2-7, with D perhaps TRBD2 (6 bases). Germline lookup yields CDR1 MNHEY and CDR2 SVGAGI. The CDR3 spans 14 residues. This CDR3 is CASSYAGLSYEQYF. The CDR3 nucleotides read TGTGCTAGCAGTTACGCGGGGCTATCCTACGAGCAGTACTTC.

V gene TRBV10-3 combines with J gene TRBJ2-7, with 10 bases matching TRBD1. Germline V lookup: CDR1 ENHRY, CDR2 SYGVKD. J gave up 0 bases and V 2 bases, and 1 base lay outside the gene matches. The CDR3 is made up of 15 amino acids. CDR3 loop: CAISERTGGSYEQYF. CDR3 sequence (DNA): TGTGCCATCAGTGAGAGGACAGGGGGCTCCTACGAGCAGTACTTC.

The V gene is TRBV11-3, the J gene TRBJ2-2; 12 nucleotides match TRBD2. Germline V lookup: CDR1 SGHNT, CDR2 YENEEA. The CDR3 is 17 amino acids. V was clipped by 4 bases and J by 4 bases; unmatched bases: 7. This chain's CDR3 is CASSSRTSGKSTGELFF. In nucleotides, the CDR3 is TGTGCCAGCAGCTCCCGGACTAGCGGGAAAAGCACCGGGGAGCTGTTTTTT.

Only a few counts were recorded for this clone. V and J are TRBV5-1 and TRBJ2-7; 9 positions agree with TRBD1. In germline, CDR1 is SGHRS, CDR2 YFSETQ. The CDR3 consists of 14 residues. V was pared by 3 bases and J by 6 bases, with 7 bases of the junction left unmatched. The CDR3 DNA reads as TGCGCCAGCAGCTCCCGGACAGGGGAGGGCGAGCAGTACTTC. Protein: CASSSRTGEGEQYF.

The chain carries TRBV5-1 and TRBJ2-1; 7 bases line up with TRBD2. CDR3 length: 15 residues. V trimming: 2 bases; J trimming: 0 bases; junction bases outside the gene matches: 2. CDR1 is SGHRS, CDR2 YFSETQ, per germline. Written as DNA, the CDR3 is TGCGCCAGCAGCTTAGCGGGGAGCTCCTACAATGAGCAGTTCTTC. Translation gives CASSLAGSSYNEQFF.

This clone has a handful of counts. This rearrangement joins TRBV5-1 to TRBJ1-1, with D possibly being TRBD1 (6 bases). Per germline, CDR1 SGHRS and CDR2 YFSETQ. Deletions cut 2 bases from V and 7 bases from J, with 15 bases between. The CDR3 sequence is 14 residues long. The CDR3 is CASSFGTTRGEAFF. The CDR3 DNA is TGCGCCAGCAGCTTTGGGACAACAAGGGGTGAAGCTTTCTTT.

The rearrangement joins TRBV6-5 to TRBJ2-5, with TRBD1 as a possible D gene (5 bases). Germline-derived CDR1 and CDR2 are MNHEY and SVGAGI. The CDR3 spans 12 residues. V shed 0 bases and J shed 9 bases, with 8 bases lying between them. Written as DNA, the CDR3 is TGTGCCAGCAGTTACTCGTCAGGGCCCCAGTACTTC. Residues: CASSYSSGPQYF.

The chain is built from TRBV13 and TRBJ1-5; possible D gene TRBD1, 6 bases. The germline V gene encodes CDR1 PRHDT and CDR2 FYEKMQ (reference sequence). The CDR3 has 16 amino acids. V lost 0 bases to trimming and J lost 3 bases, with 12 bases between them. The CDR3 reads CASSLGRRGNNQPQHF. In DNA, the CDR3 is TGTGCCAGCAGCTTAGGACGCAGGGGTAACAATCAGCCCCAGCATTTT. The full variable domain, in which reference TRBV13 and TRBJ1-5 provide the parts outside the CDR3, is AAGVIQSPRHLIKEKRETATLKCYPIPRHDTVYWYQQGPGQDPQFLISFYEKMQSDKGSIPDRFSAQQFSDYHSELNMSSLELGDSALYFCASSLGRRGNNQPQHFGDGTRLSIL.

The CDR3 bases are TGTGCCAGTAGCGAAATCCCGGGACACGGTATGGATACGCAGTATTTT. It specifies CASSEIPGHGMDTQYF. This chain connects TRBV19 to TRBJ2-3; the D gene is possibly TRBD1 (6 bases). CDR3 length: 16 amino acids. Germline loops: CDR1 LNHDA, CDR2 SQIVND (reference sequence). V gave up 6 bases and J gave up 6 bases, with 22 bases separating them.

The V call is TRBV11-2, the J call TRBJ2-7; 8 bases line up with TRBD2. CDR3 length: 14 amino acids. Germline V gene data show CDR1 as SGHAT and CDR2 as FQNNGV. After removal of 3 bases from V and 6 bases from J, the junction contained 7 bases not matched to a gene. The CDR3 DNA reads as TGTGCCAGCAGCTTTTCAGCGGGGGTTAGCGAGCAGTACTTC. The encoded protein is CASSFSAGVSEQYF.

J is TRBJ1-6 and V is TRBV28, with D unclear. Germline CDR1 reads MDHEN; CDR2 reads SYDVKM. The CDR3 extends over 16 amino acids. Trimming shortened V by 6 bases and J by 6 bases, and 18 bases separated the two germline ends. CDR3 in amino acids: CASSPLRSRGNSPLHF. The CDR3 DNA sequence: TGTGCCAGCAGCCCATTACGGTCTCGGGGTAATTCACCCCTCCACTTT.

For the CDR3, the DNA is TGTGCCAGCAGCTCGGACAGGGCAGATACGCAGTATTTT. Translation: CASSSDRADTQYF. J is TRBJ2-3 and V is TRBV5-4, with 8 bases lining up with TRBD1. CDR1 is SGHNT and CDR2 is YYREEE in the germline V gene (reference sequence). This CDR3 has 13 amino acids. With 3 bases clipped from V and 4 bases from J, the junction kept 1 base outside the gene matches.